The clone carrying this T cell receptor beta chain was seen only a few times. The target antigen is unknown. This entry comes from a study of human T cells and chemical hapten exposure. Study-wide points: Because they had alopecia, donors may respond immunologically unlike healthy people.

The study's library attached unique molecular identifiers to single cDNA molecules. TCRdb recomputed calls from the RACE reads with MiXCR, one row per CDR3 protein. The sample gives approximately 340,000 distinct CDR3 sequences, approximately 6.3% of which show up once; approximately 8% is in the top ten. Germline V gene sequence: CDR1 SNHLY, CDR2 FYNNEI. The CDR3 is 14 residues long. V lost 4 bases and J 4 bases, leaving 13 bases between the germline ends. The time point was: patch test 1, 2 weeks after DPC sensitization. Treatment reported: therapeutic diphenylcyclopropenone sensitization with weekly scalp DPC.

The TCR originated in a woman between 18 and 30 years old with alopecia areata. Some clones in this sample may be carry-over from other donors' samples. V gene TRBV2 combines with J gene TRBJ1-2; D is undetermined. Here the sequenced sample was whole blood, taken in connection with sensitization to the hapten diphenylcyclopropenone (DPC). In DNA form, the CDR3 reads TGTGCCAGCAGTGTGGCAGTCTTAATCTATGGCTACACCTTC. Protein sequence: CASSVAVLIYGYTF.